These 20 T cell receptor beta chains were all obtained from the same sample, sequenced in a study of blood T cell repertoires in COVID-19. Only in-frame clones appear in the TCRdb table, and some are missing; sequencing was by immunoSEQ multiplex PCR. This table has under 250,000 clones, 92% appearing once. What was sequenced was peripheral blood. These receptors were collected from a young man with acute or convalescent COVID-19.

This chain uses TRBV6-5 with TRBJ2-7; TRBD2 aligns across 7 bases. With V trimmed by 4 bases and J by 0 bases, 6 bases remained unmatched. There are 15 residues in the CDR3. The germline V gene encodes CDR1 MNHEY and CDR2 SVGAGI. DNA of the CDR3: TGTGCCAGCAGTTCACCGGGACTAAGCTCCTACGAGCAGTACTTC. The encoded protein is CASSSPGLSSYEQYF.

The V gene is TRBV19, the J gene TRBJ1-2; the D gene is possibly TRBD1 (6 bases). The CDR3 sequence is 15 residues long. Trimming cost V 5 bases and J 7 bases, with 20 bases left between them. From germline, CDR1 is LNHDA and CDR2 SQIVND (reference sequence). The CDR3, as DNA: TGTGCCAGTAGTTTATCAGGGAGAAGGGGGTCTGGCTACACCTTC. This translates into CASSLSGRRGSGYTF.

The table lists this clone with a count of one. The rearrangement uses TRBV29-1 and TRBJ2-7; D uncertain. V lost 7 bases to trimming and J lost 3 bases, with 16 bases between them. Germline CDR1 reads SQVTM; CDR2 reads ANQGSEA. This CDR3 comprises 13 residues. CDR3 region: CSGNSNAHYEQYF. In nucleotides, the CDR3 is TGCAGCGGCAACTCTAACGCGCACTACGAGCAGTACTTC.

This clone came up a few times. This chain joins TRBV19 and TRBJ2-3; D call uncertain. The germline V gene has CDR1 LNHDA and CDR2 SQIVND (reference sequence). The CDR3 has 11 residues. V was pared by 6 bases and J by 5 bases, with 6 bases between. This CDR3 reads CASRSIDTQYF. The DNA for the CDR3 is TGTGCCAGTAGGTCCATAGATACGCAGTATTTT.

This chain connects TRBV7-9 to TRBJ2-1; TRBD2 agrees at 7 bases. This CDR3 has 16 amino acids. The V gene end was trimmed by 5 bases and the J gene end by 5 bases; junction bases not matched to a gene: 12. Germline V lookup: CDR1 SEHNR, CDR2 FQNEAQ (reference sequence). CDR3 sequence: CASSPGFQRGNNEQFF. The DNA of the CDR3 is TGTGCCAGCAGCCCCGGGTTCCAGCGGGGCAACAATGAGCAGTTCTTC.

V gene TRBV7-8 combines with J gene TRBJ2-3; no clear D gene. V was shortened by 5 bases and J by 5 bases, with 8 bases between the two germline ends. The CDR3 runs 12 residues. Looked up from germline, CDR1 is SGHVS and CDR2 is FQNEAQ. The CDR3 DNA is TGTGCCAGCAGCCCCCGCGGAGATACGCAGTATTTT. Translating it yields CASSPRGDTQYF.

V is TRBV28 and J is TRBJ1-1, with 10 bases fitting TRBD1. After removal of 2 bases from V and 1 base from J, the junction contained 7 bases not matched to a gene. Germline V gene lookup returns CDR1 MDHEN and CDR2 SYDVKM. This CDR3 is built from 17 residues. CDR3 nucleotides: TGTGCCAGCAGTTTAGACAGGGGGCGCGGATGGAACACTGAAGCTTTCTTT. It codes for CASSLDRGRGWNTEAFF. Complete variable domain (other parts from reference TRBV28 and TRBJ1-1): DVKVTQSSRYLVKRTGEKVFLECVQDMDHENMFWYRQDPGLGLRLIYFSYDVKMKEKGDIPEGYSVSREKKERFSLILESASTNQTSMYLCASSLDRGRGWNTEAFFGQGTRLTVV.

J is TRBJ1-5 and V is TRBV7-8, with D possibly being TRBD1 (6 bases). The germline gives CDR1 SGHVS, CDR2 FQNEAQ. The CDR3 loop spans 15 amino acids. With 1 base removed from V and 4 bases from J, the gap between germline ends came to 11 bases. The CDR3 DNA reads as TGTGCCAGCAGCTTAGGCAGGGGCGGGAATCAGCCCCAGCATTTT. Protein sequence: CASSLGRGGNQPQHF.

The chain uses TRBV12-3 or TRBV12-4 and TRBJ1-3; no clear D gene. V was trimmed by 6 bases and J by 0 bases, leaving 3 bases between them. The CDR3 runs 12 residues. CDR3 in amino acids: CASSFSGNTIYF. The CDR3 DNA sequence: TGTGCCAGCAGCTTCTCTGGAAACACCATATATTTT.

For the CDR3, the DNA is TGTGCCAGCAGTTTTACCTGGACTAGCGGGGGGCCGAGCTCCTACGAGCAGTACTTC. It is translated as CASSFTWTSGGPSSYEQYF. The chain carries TRBV27 and TRBJ2-7, with TRBD2 matching over 14 bases. Germline assignment: CDR1 MNHEY and CDR2 SMNVEV (reference sequence). The junction had 10 bases not matched to a gene; V was cut back by 3 bases and J by 0 bases. The CDR3 sequence is 19 residues long.

V gene TRBV19 combines with J gene TRBJ1-1; tentatively, D is TRBD1 (6 bases). Per the germline V gene, CDR1 is LNHDA and CDR2 is SQIVND (reference sequence). V dropped 3 bases and J dropped 5 bases, with 10 bases sitting between them. CDR3 length: 13 amino acids. The CDR3: CASSMDSQTEAFF. The CDR3 bases are TGTGCCAGTAGTATGGACAGCCAAACTGAAGCTTTCTTT.

As DNA, the CDR3 is TGTGCCAGCAGTCCCTTAGGGACAGCTGGTTCACCCCTCCACTTT. As protein: CASSPLGTAGSPLHF. The chain employs TRBV27 and TRBJ1-6, with TRBD1 matching 7 bases. The CDR3 covers 15 residues. Trimming removed 5 bases from V and 9 bases from J; junction bases left unmatched: 10. The germline gives CDR1 MNHEY, CDR2 SMNVEV (reference sequence).

The V call is TRBV6-5, the J call TRBJ2-7, with 7 bases aligning to TRBD1. The CDR3 has 14 amino acids. V shed 6 bases and J 1 base; nucleotides not matched to a gene: 6. Looked up from germline, CDR1 is MNHEY and CDR2 is SVGAGI. The CDR3: CASRADRKSYEQYF. The CDR3 DNA follows: TGTGCCAGCAGGGCGGACAGGAAGTCCTACGAGCAGTACTTC.

V is TRBV9 and J is TRBJ2-1; TRBD2 aligns across 8 bases. Germline V gives CDR1 SGDLS, CDR2 YYNGEE. With 3 bases clipped from V and 5 bases from J, the junction kept 16 bases outside the gene matches. This CDR3 is built from 18 residues. The DNA for the CDR3 is TGTGCCAGCAGCGACTCACAAAAAGCGGGAGCCCGGGACAATGAGCAGTTCTTC. It translates to CASSDSQKAGARDNEQFF.

The chain couples TRBV18 to TRBJ1-1, with 10 nucleotides matching TRBD1. CDR3 length: 15 residues. Per germline, CDR1 KGHSH and CDR2 LQKENI. V dropped 6 bases and J dropped 2; count of bases not matched to a gene: 6. DNA for the CDR3: TGTGCCAGCTCCCAAGGACAGGGGGGCAACACTGAAGCTTTCTTT. As protein: CASSQGQGGNTEAFF.

This clone was detected only once. The CDR3 DNA reads TGCGCCAGCAGCCGGGAGATCGCGGCATCCTACAATGAGCAGTTCTTC. This sequence encodes CASSREIAASYNEQFF. J is TRBJ2-1 and V is TRBV4-1; TRBD2 is a possible D gene (5 bases). The V and J ends lost 4 bases and 1 base respectively, with 14 bases between them. The CDR3 is 16 amino acids. CDR1 MGHRA and CDR2 YSYEKL come from the germline V gene.

This chain links TRBV5-1 with TRBJ1-2, with D perhaps TRBD1 (6 bases). This CDR3 has 14 residues. V was cut by 3 bases and J by 1 base, with 10 bases left in between. From germline, CDR1 is SGHRS and CDR2 YFSETQ. CDR3 sequence (DNA): TGCGCCAGCAGCTGGGGGCAGGGTAACTATGGCTACACCTTC. It specifies CASSWGQGNYGYTF.

V gene TRBV9 combines with J gene TRBJ2-3; D might be TRBD1 (6 bases). The ends were cut back, 5 bases at V and 5 bases at J, with 12 bases in the middle. The germline V gene encodes CDR1 SGDLS and CDR2 YYNGEE. The CDR3 length is 13 residues. The CDR3 region is CASSLGAKDTQYF. The CDR3 DNA reads TGTGCCAGCAGTTTGGGGGCGAAAGATACGCAGTATTTT.

The chain combines TRBV5-1 with TRBJ2-7; no reliable D call. Trimming pared 0 bases from V and 4 bases from J, leaving 8 bases between. CDR3 size: 13 residues. Germline values: CDR1 SGHRS, CDR2 YFSETQ. CDR3 amino acids: CASSLVADYEQYF. CDR3 DNA sequence: TGCGCCAGCAGCTTGGTGGCAGATTACGAGCAGTACTTC.

This sequence joins TRBV7-9 and TRBJ2-7; a possible D gene is TRBD2 (5 bases). The germline CDR1 and CDR2 sequences are SEHNR and FQNEAQ (reference sequence). The CDR3 extends over 13 amino acids. Trimming took off 4 bases at V and 4 bases at J, with 11 bases between the two ends. The CDR3: CASSSYTGYEQYF. CDR3 nucleotide sequence: TGTGCCAGCAGCTCCTACACGGGATACGAGCAGTACTTC.